The following is a T cell receptor beta chain sequence with its context. Antigen unknown. This record belongs to a study of T cell repertoires in cytomegalovirus infection. About the study: Shared public TCR beta signatures pointed to both CMV infection and a matching HLA type. Study results and caveats: HLA-C-restricted CMV clonotypes gave the most frequent clonotype in two of eight donors. Frequencies of public TCR beta families were cumulated, and this identified carriers of CMV plus the relevant HLA.

In TCRdb, the reads were re-called with MiXCR into one record per CDR3 protein. This table has about 230,000 distinct CDR3 sequences, roughly 22% appearing once. The CDR3 sequence is 15 residues long. Germline V lookup: CDR1 LGHNA, CDR2 YNFKEQ. The ends were cut back, 0 bases at V and 4 bases at J, with 12 bases in the middle. The receptor's source is a human donor in good health (CMV status not recorded). Some clones in this sample may be carry-over from other donors' samples. V is TRBV4-2 and J is TRBJ1-1; a possible D gene is TRBD1 (5 bases). The source material was CD8+ T cells from PBMCs. CDR3 sequence (DNA): TGTGCCAGCAGCCAAGAGCGTCAGGGCGCCACTGAAGCTTTCTTT. Amino acid sequence: CASSQERQGATEAFF.